This is a list of T cell receptor beta chains from one sample in a study of identical twins. One entry per CDR3 protein results from TCRdb running MiXCR on the 5' RACE reads. The data show approximately 250,000 distinct CDR3 sequences, with 6.5% to 8% seen just once and 13% to 15% held by the top ten. These data also formed part of another study, on T cells expressing NK-cell markers.

Sequencing input: CD8+ T cells sorted from blood. The receptors were gathered from a woman aged 18 to 35 in good health. Each CDR3 is given with its conserved first and last residue. Each record gives: D gene, clone size, V gene, J gene, CDR3 DNA, CDR3 protein. The D gene is left open where the match is weak. Clone size appears in some rows only: once, few, many, or a class for an expanded clone.

D gene: TRBD2
clone size: .
V gene: TRBV6-5
J gene: TRBJ2-5
CDR3 DNA: TGTGCCAGCAGTTACCCCAAACTCCTAGCGGGAAGTGGACAAGAGACCCAGTACTTC
CDR3 protein: CASSYPKLLAGSGQETQYF

D gene: TRBD1
clone size: many
V gene: TRBV25-1
J gene: TRBJ1-3
CDR3 DNA: TGTGCCAGCAGTGCCCAGGGACAGGGGGGAAACACCATATATTTT
CDR3 protein: CASSAQGQGGNTIYF

D gene: .
clone size: few
V gene: TRBV9
J gene: TRBJ1-2
CDR3 DNA: TGTGCCAGCAGCGAGAGAGGGAGAACTAACTATGGCTACACCTTC
CDR3 protein: CASSERGRTNYGYTF

D gene: TRBD2
clone size: few
V gene: TRBV9
J gene: TRBJ2-1
CDR3 DNA: TGTGCCAGCAGCGTAGTTCGTGCGGGAGGGTACAATGAGCAGTTCTTC
CDR3 protein: CASSVVRAGGYNEQFF

D gene: .
clone size: many
V gene: TRBV12-3/TRBV12-4
J gene: TRBJ2-1
CDR3 DNA: TGTGCCAGCAGTTTAGCAATCGGTGAGCAGTTCTTC
CDR3 protein: CASSLAIGEQFF

D gene: .
clone size: .
V gene: TRBV6-5
J gene: TRBJ2-7
CDR3 DNA: TGTGCCAGCAGTTTTGGCGCAAGCAAGCACTACGAGCAGTACTTC
CDR3 protein: CASSFGASKHYEQYF

D gene: .
clone size: .
V gene: TRBV4-3
J gene: TRBJ2-7
CDR3 DNA: TGCGCCAGCAGCCAAGATAGTCTAGCTTCCTACGAGCAGTACTTC
CDR3 protein: CASSQDSLASYEQYF

D gene: .
clone size: many
V gene: TRBV6-1
J gene: TRBJ1-1
CDR3 DNA: TGTGCCAGCAGTATGGGCAGGGGAGCATTCGACGCTTTCTTT
CDR3 protein: CASSMGRGAFDAFF

D gene: .
clone size: many
V gene: TRBV9
J gene: TRBJ2-4
CDR3 DNA: TGTGCCAGCAGCGAAGGGGATCTAGCCAAAAACATTCAGTACTTC
CDR3 protein: CASSEGDLAKNIQYF

D gene: TRBD1
clone size: many
V gene: TRBV5-6
J gene: TRBJ1-5
CDR3 DNA: TGTGCCAGCAGCTTTGGGACAGGGCACAATCAGCCCCAGCATTTT
CDR3 protein: CASSFGTGHNQPQHF

D gene: .
clone size: few
V gene: TRBV12-3/TRBV12-4
J gene: TRBJ1-3
CDR3 DNA: TGTGCCAGCCAAGAGGGTAGTTCTGGAAACACCATATATTTT
CDR3 protein: CASQEGSSGNTIYF

D gene: .
clone size: .
V gene: TRBV15
J gene: TRBJ2-1
CDR3 DNA: TGTGCCACCAGCGCCGAGGGGGGCGAGAATGAGCAGTTCTTC
CDR3 protein: CATSAEGGENEQFF

D gene: TRBD1
clone size: many
V gene: TRBV5-1
J gene: TRBJ1-1
CDR3 DNA: TGCGCCAGCAGCCCGTCCGGACAGGGGAACACTGAAGCTTTCTTT
CDR3 protein: CASSPSGQGNTEAFF

D gene: TRBD2
clone size: few
V gene: TRBV11-1
J gene: TRBJ2-5
CDR3 DNA: TGTGCCAGCAGCCCCTCCGATTGGACTAGCGGGGGGGAGTACCAAGAGACCCAGTACTTC
CDR3 protein: CASSPSDWTSGGEYQETQYF

D gene: .
clone size: many
V gene: TRBV15
J gene: TRBJ1-1
CDR3 DNA: TGTGCCACCATCGGGACGGAGAACACTGAAGCTTTCTTT
CDR3 protein: CATIGTENTEAFF

D gene: TRBD1
clone size: few
V gene: TRBV12-3/TRBV12-4
J gene: TRBJ2-2
CDR3 DNA: TGTGCCAGCAGTCCTCAACAGGGGGCAATCGGGGAGCTGTTTTTT
CDR3 protein: CASSPQQGAIGELFF

D gene: TRBD2
clone size: many
V gene: TRBV27
J gene: TRBJ2-3
CDR3 DNA: TGTGCCAGCAGTTTGGGCGGGGGAGTAGATACGCAGTATTTT
CDR3 protein: CASSLGGGVDTQYF

D gene: .
clone size: few
V gene: TRBV29-1
J gene: TRBJ1-2
CDR3 DNA: TGCAGCGTTGACGGCAGCAACTATGGCTACACCTTC
CDR3 protein: CSVDGSNYGYTF

D gene: .
clone size: .
V gene: TRBV12-3/TRBV12-4
J gene: TRBJ2-1
CDR3 DNA: TGTGCCAGCAGCCACGGACCAGCAGGCAATGAGCAGTTCTTC
CDR3 protein: CASSHGPAGNEQFF

D gene: TRBD1
clone size: few
V gene: TRBV7-8
J gene: TRBJ2-7
CDR3 DNA: TGTGCCAGCAGCTTCCCCGCCAGGGGGTTCTACGAGCAGTACTTC
CDR3 protein: CASSFPARGFYEQYF

D gene: .
clone size: few
V gene: TRBV10-2
J gene: TRBJ2-1
CDR3 DNA: TGCGCCAGCACCTTCGGGTCCCCCTCCTACAATGAGCAGTTCTTC
CDR3 protein: CASTFGSPSYNEQFF

D gene: TRBD1
clone size: many
V gene: TRBV5-1
J gene: TRBJ1-5
CDR3 DNA: TGCGCCAGCAGCTCGACAGGGGCCCTACATCAGCCCCAGCATTTT
CDR3 protein: CASSSTGALHQPQHF

D gene: .
clone size: .
V gene: TRBV9
J gene: TRBJ1-5
CDR3 DNA: TGTGCCAGCAGCCCTTGGGGGGGGAACAATCAGCCCCAGCATTTT
CDR3 protein: CASSPWGGNNQPQHF

D gene: .
clone size: few
V gene: TRBV5-6
J gene: TRBJ2-1
CDR3 DNA: TGTGCCAGCAGCTTTTTTAAAGGGGGAGGGCCAGTTGAGCAGTTCTTC
CDR3 protein: CASSFFKGGGPVEQFF

D gene: TRBD1
clone size: few
V gene: TRBV6-5
J gene: TRBJ2-2
CDR3 DNA: TGTGCCAGCAGTTACTCCAGAGGACAGGGTTTTTACACCGGGGAGCTGTTTTTT
CDR3 protein: CASSYSRGQGFYTGELFF

D gene: .
clone size: few
V gene: TRBV12-5
J gene: TRBJ2-7
CDR3 DNA: TGTGCTAGTGGTTTGCCCTCGGGCAGCGATGTAGACTTC
CDR3 protein: CASGLPSGSDVDF

D gene: .
clone size: few
V gene: TRBV7-6
J gene: TRBJ2-6
CDR3 DNA: TGTGCCAGCAGCCCCCTTGGACCCCCCAGCTCTGGGGCCAACGTCCTGACTTTC
CDR3 protein: CASSPLGPPSSGANVLTF

D gene: .
clone size: few
V gene: TRBV7-2
J gene: TRBJ1-4
CDR3 DNA: TGTGCCAGCAGCCCTCAGGGGGAAAAACTGTTTTTT
CDR3 protein: CASSPQGEKLFF

D gene: .
clone size: few
V gene: TRBV27
J gene: TRBJ2-3
CDR3 DNA: TGTGCCAGCAGTTTAAGGGAGCTGGATACGCAGTATTTT
CDR3 protein: CASSLRELDTQYF

D gene: .
clone size: many
V gene: TRBV15
J gene: TRBJ1-4
CDR3 DNA: TGTGCCACCAGCAGAAGCCCAGAGACAGATAATGAAAAACTGTTTTTT
CDR3 protein: CATSRSPETDNEKLFF